This T cell receptor (beta chain) appears in the sequencing data of a study of blood T cell repertoires in COVID-19. Overall study context: Acute-phase and convalescent COVID-19 samples originated in the United States, Italy and Spain. T cells, B-cell-depleted T cells, or PBMCs supplied cDNA or gDNA.

Original processing notes: Reference gene primer amplification gave nucleated cell count estimates. The data were produced by immunoSEQ multiplex PCR, yet TCRdb's version contains in-frame clones alone and is incomplete. Clone size and the V and J calls come from that table; the DNA yielded D and trimming. The sample comprises fewer than 85,000 clones, 90% of which are singletons, and 0.95% to 1.3% rests with the top ten. The V gene's germline CDR1 is MNHNY and CDR2 SVGAGI (reference sequence). V was shortened by 5 bases and J by 4 bases, with 21 bases between the two germline ends. The CDR3 contains 17 residues.

The chain links TRBV6-6 to TRBJ1-3, with a tentative D call TRBD1 (6 bases). Source material: peripheral blood. The sequence was obtained from a woman aged 45-60 years in a cohort sampled during active COVID-19. In DNA form, the CDR3 reads TGTGCCAGCAGTCACACGATCGGGCCTACAGGGGGAAACACCATATATTTT. The encoded protein is CASSHTIGPTGGNTIYF.